One sample yielded the 23 T cell receptor beta chains listed below, sequenced in a study of patients and donors after allogeneic stem cell transplantation. MiXCR was run by TCRdb on the RT-PCR reads, yielding one entry per CDR3 protein. The sample shows 87,000 or so distinct CDR3 sequences, 4.5% to 5% of them seen only once. The sequencing sample was made of blood, either unsorted or a sorted T cell fraction (not recorded which). These receptors were obtained from a human donor who was either an allogeneic HSCT recipient or a stem cell or donor lymphocyte infusion donor (not recorded which). It is not recorded whose cells these are; they may come from a transplant donor.

This clonotype was seen ten or more times. This chain uses TRBV7-2 with TRBJ2-1, with 9 bases that match TRBD2. The CDR3 contains 14 residues. Germline V CDR1 and CDR2: SGHTA, FQGNSA. The junction had 2 bases not matched to a gene; V was cut back by 4 bases and J by 4 bases. The CDR3, as DNA: TGTGCCAGCAGCTGGCGGGAGGGATACAATGAGCAGTTCTTC. The encoded protein is CASSWREGYNEQFF.

This clonotype was seen repeatedly, ten times or more. The chain has TRBV27 and TRBJ2-3; 11 bases are shared with TRBD2. The length of the CDR3 is 17 residues. The J segment lost 4 bases and the V segment lost 2 bases, leaving 8 bases of the junction unmatched. The germline V gene has CDR1 MNHEY and CDR2 SMNVEV (reference sequence). CDR3 residues: CASSLRLTSGDPDTQYF. In nucleotides, the CDR3 is TGTGCCAGCAGTTTAAGGTTGACTAGCGGGGATCCAGATACGCAGTATTTT.

This clonotype was observed at least ten times. The rearrangement links TRBV20-1 to TRBJ2-3; D is perhaps TRBD1 or TRBD2 (6 bases each). CDR3 size: 15 residues. V lost 2 bases to trimming and J lost 3 bases, with 15 bases between them. Germline assignment: CDR1 DFQATT and CDR2 SNEGSKA (reference sequence). CDR3 residues: CSARPGAWRTDTQYF. The CDR3 DNA sequence: TGCAGTGCTAGACCGGGGGCGTGGCGGACAGATACGCAGTATTTT.

Only a few counts were recorded for this clonotype. This chain uses TRBV3-1 with TRBJ2-1; perhaps TRBD2 as D (7 bases). V shed 4 bases and J shed 2 bases, with 12 bases lying between them. The length of the CDR3 is 15 residues. The V gene's germline CDR1 is LGHDT and CDR2 YNNKEL (reference sequence). The DNA of the CDR3 is TGTGCCAGCAGCCGGGCGGGGGCTGCCTACAATGAGCAGTTCTTC. It is translated as CASSRAGAAYNEQFF.

The chain is built from TRBV20-1 and TRBJ2-2; D possibly corresponds to TRBD2 (5 bases). Germline CDR1 and CDR2: DFQATT and SNEGSKA (reference sequence). V shed 2 bases and J shed 4 bases, with 8 bases lying between them. This CDR3 spans 13 amino acids. The CDR3 DNA sequence: TGCAGTGCTAGAACAAGCGGCACCGGGGAGCTGTTTTTT. This translates into CSARTSGTGELFF.

This clonotype appeared many times. The rearrangement links TRBV5-1 to TRBJ2-1; D might be TRBD1 or TRBD2, each matching 5 bases. There are 16 residues in the CDR3. Deletions cut 4 bases from V and 5 bases from J, with 19 bases between. Looked up from germline, CDR1 is SGHRS and CDR2 is YFSETQ. In nucleotides, the CDR3 is TGCGCCAGCAGCCCCGGCGGGTCAGGGATAAACAATGAGCAGTTCTTC. Amino acid sequence: CASSPGGSGINNEQFF. The full variable domain, with the rest looked up from reference TRBV5-1 and TRBJ2-1, is KAGVTQTPRYLIKTRGQQVTLSCSPISGHRSVSWYQQTPGQGLQFLFEYFSETQRNKGNFPGRFSGRQFSNSRSEMNVSTLELGDSALYLCASSPGGSGINNEQFFGPGTRLTVL.

V and J are TRBV2 and TRBJ1-2, with 12 bases aligning to TRBD1. The V gene's germline CDR1 is SNHLY and CDR2 FYNNEI. The CDR3 extends over 17 amino acids. Trimming cost V 6 bases and J 8 bases; bases outside gene matches: 16. For the CDR3, the DNA is TGTGCCAGCAGCACCGGGACAGGGGGCGCTGGGATTGGGGGCTACACCTTC. This translates into CASSTGTGGAGIGGYTF. The full variable domain, its missing parts supplied by reference TRBV2 and TRBJ1-2, is EPEVTQTPSHQVTQMGQEVILRCVPISNHLYFYWYRQILGQKVEFLVSFYNNEISEKSEIFDDQFSVERPDGSNFTLKIRSTKLEDSAMYFCASSTGTGGAGIGGYTFGSGTRLTVV.

This clonotype was recorded at least ten times. The chain couples TRBV2 to TRBJ1-4; a weak D match, TRBD1 (6 bases). The CDR3 is 14 amino acids. Germline V gives CDR1 SNHLY, CDR2 FYNNEI. V lost 6 bases to trimming and J lost 8 bases, with 16 bases between them. The DNA of the CDR3 is TGTGCCAGCAGCCAGAGGGGGGAAGGCGAAAAACTGTTTTTT. It yields the protein CASSQRGEGEKLFF.

This clonotype was seen ten or more times. Relative to the germline gene, one junction end is altered; a read error may explain this. This sequence joins TRBV10-3 and TRBJ2-5, with D maybe TRBD2 (6 bases). Germline V gene sequence: CDR1 ENHRY, CDR2 SYGVKD. The CDR3 has 15 residues. Written as DNA, the CDR3 is TGTGCCATCAGTGAGGGTAGCGGCCTTCAAGGGACCCAGTACTTC. This sequence encodes CAISEGSGLQGTQYF.

This clonotype was seen ten or more times. Here the CDR3 DNA reads TGTGCCAGCAGACTAAAGGAATCCGGAAACACCATATATTTT. It yields the protein CASRLKESGNTIYF. This chain connects TRBV7-8 to TRBJ1-3; D unclear. V was clipped by 6 bases and J by 4 bases, with 13 bases between them. The CDR3 is made up of 14 amino acids. Per the germline V gene, CDR1 is SGHVS and CDR2 is FQNEAQ.

This clonotype was recorded many times. The CDR3 reads CSASALGGDLYEQYF. CDR3 coding DNA: TGCAGTGCTAGTGCGCTGGGGGGGGACCTCTACGAGCAGTACTTC. This chain links TRBV20-1 with TRBJ2-7; TRBD2 matches at 7 bases. The ends lost 3 bases at V and 3 bases at J; junction bases unmatched: 11. CDR3 size: 15 residues. The germline CDR1 and CDR2 sequences are DFQATT and SNEGSKA (reference sequence).

This clonotype was detected many times. The rearrangement uses TRBV6-5 and TRBJ2-1, with 8 nucleotides matching TRBD2. The germline V gene encodes CDR1 MNHEY and CDR2 SVGAGI. V trimming: 2 bases; J trimming: 7 bases; junction bases outside the gene matches: 7. This CDR3 region has 15 residues. The CDR3 reads CASSYIGGALNEQFF. The CDR3 nucleotides are TGTGCCAGCAGTTACATCGGGGGGGCGTTGAATGAGCAGTTCTTC.

This clonotype was counted between two and nine times. The chain recombines TRBV6-1 with TRBJ1-6; D is possibly TRBD1 (5 bases). The V end was cut by 0 bases, the J end by 7 bases, with 13 bases between. Germline V CDR1 and CDR2: MNHNS, SASEGT. The length of the CDR3 is 16 residues. The CDR3 coding sequence is TGTGCCAGCAGTGAAGCTCAGGGTTTAGGCAATTCACCCCTCCACTTT. Its protein is CASSEAQGLGNSPLHF.

This clonotype was counted at least ten times. This sequence joins TRBV29-1 and TRBJ1-1; D is uncertain. CDR1 and CDR2 from the germline V gene are SQVTM and ANQGSEA. The CDR3 covers 11 residues. The V end was cut by 0 bases, the J end by 6 bases, with 5 bases between. CDR3 in amino acids: CSVEEAAEAFF. In nucleotides, the CDR3 is TGCAGCGTTGAAGAGGCGGCTGAAGCTTTCTTT.

This clonotype was counted at least ten times. The J gene is TRBJ2-5, the V gene TRBV7-9, with unresolved D. The length of the CDR3 is 12 residues. CDR1 and CDR2 (germline): SEHNR, FQNEAQ (reference sequence). Trimming removed 3 bases from V and 4 bases from J, with 6 bases in between. The CDR3 bases are TGTGCCAGCAGCTTCGGCCCAGAGACCCAGTACTTC. Its translation: CASSFGPETQYF.

This clonotype was observed many times. The chain recombines TRBV5-6 with TRBJ2-1; 7 bases fit TRBD2. Germline CDR1 reads SGHDT; CDR2 reads YYEEEE. V dropped 1 base and J dropped 6; count of bases not matched to a gene: 10. This CDR3 is 16 amino acids long. CDR3 sequence: CASSLISGTTINEQFF. Here the CDR3 DNA reads TGTGCCAGCAGCTTGATTTCCGGGACTACCATCAATGAGCAGTTCTTC.

This clonotype has at least ten counts. The rearrangement joins TRBV7-9 to TRBJ1-1, with 9 bases aligning to TRBD1. Trimming at V came to 4 bases and at J to 0 bases, leaving 6 bases not matched to a gene. Germline V gives CDR1 SEHNR, CDR2 FQNEAQ (reference sequence). The CDR3 covers 16 residues. The CDR3: CASSSDRGRVNTEAFF. CDR3 DNA sequence: TGTGCCAGCAGCTCGGACAGGGGCAGGGTGAACACTGAAGCTTTCTTT. The variable domain in full, completed from reference TRBV7-9 and TRBJ1-1, reads DTGVSQNPRHKITKRGQNVTFRCDPISEHNRLYWYRQTLGQGPEFLTYFQNEAQLEKSRLLSDRFSAERPKGSFSTLEIQRTEQGDSAMYLCASSSDRGRVNTEAFFGQGTRLTVV.

The chain recombines TRBV7-2 with TRBJ1-2; D call uncertain. The V gene lost 1 base and the J gene lost 8 bases, with 17 bases spanning the gap. The length of the CDR3 is 15 residues. CDR1 SGHTA and CDR2 FQGNSA come from the germline V gene. The CDR3 is CASSLVKGSAEGYTF. The DNA for the CDR3 is TGTGCCAGCAGCTTAGTTAAGGGCTCGGCGGAAGGCTACACCTTC.

The sample holds many counts of this clonotype. The J gene is TRBJ1-5, the V gene TRBV6-2 or TRBV6-3; TRBD1 matches 9 bases. The CDR3 sequence is 15 residues long. J was trimmed by 5 bases and V by 7 bases; bases with no gene match: 9. Per germline, CDR1 MNHEY and CDR2 SVGEGT. The CDR3 nucleotides read TGTGCCAGCAACCGCGGGACAGGGACGGATCAGCCCCAGCATTTT. Translation: CASNRGTGTDQPQHF.

This chain connects TRBV5-4 to TRBJ2-1; a possible D gene is TRBD2 (6 bases). V was pared by 6 bases and J by 2 bases, with 15 bases between. This CDR3 is built from 15 residues. The germline CDR1 and CDR2 sequences are SGHNT and YYREEE (reference sequence). This chain's CDR3 is CASTTGGVTYNEQFF. CDR3 in DNA: TGTGCCAGCACTACCGGCGGGGTGACCTACAATGAGCAGTTCTTC. Drawing the rest from reference TRBV5-4 and TRBJ2-1, the complete variable domain is ETGVTQSPTHLIKTRGQQVTLRCSSQSGHNTVSWYQQALGQGPQFIFQYYREEENGRGNFPPRFSGLQFPNYSSELNVNALELDDSALYLCASTTGGVTYNEQFFGPGTRLTVL.

This chain uses TRBV6-2 or TRBV6-3 with TRBJ2-3; TRBD1 matches at 11 bases. This CDR3 contains 20 residues. Germline V CDR1 and CDR2: MNHEY, SVGEGT. J was trimmed by 1 base and V by 8 bases; bases with no gene match: 20. Written as DNA, the CDR3 is TGTGCCAGCGCTGACGTTCGGACAGGGGGCGAGTTATTGGGCACAGATACGCAGTATTTT. Protein product: CASADVRTGGELLGTDTQYF.

This clonotype has a count of ten or more. DNA of the CDR3: TGTGCCAGCGACGGACAGACAAAAAAGTTCTTC. Its protein product is CASDGQTKKFF. This chain connects TRBV28 to TRBJ2-1, with D possibly TRBD1 on 6 matching bases. Germline CDR1 reads MDHEN; CDR2 reads SYDVKM. The CDR3 covers 11 residues. Deletions cut 8 bases from V and 14 bases from J, with 16 bases between.

This clonotype was observed at least ten times. The V gene is TRBV2, the J gene TRBJ1-2; D remains ambiguous. Germline lookup yields CDR1 SNHLY and CDR2 FYNNEI. V was pared by 4 bases and J by 7 bases, with 13 bases between. The CDR3 sequence is 13 residues long. The CDR3 region is CASSVVALSGYTF. The CDR3, as DNA: TGTGCCAGCAGTGTTGTGGCTCTTAGTGGCTACACCTTC.